The 5 T cell receptor beta chains listed next were all sequenced from one sample in a study of radiotherapy plus CTLA-4 blockade in lung cancer. The data were produced by immunoSEQ multiplex PCR, yet TCRdb's version contains in-frame clones alone and is incomplete. The table lists approximately 32,000 clones, roughly three quarters of them singletons. This material consisted of peripheral blood, taken from a patient treated with radiotherapy plus ipilimumab. The receptors were gathered from a human donor with non-small cell lung cancer who had stable disease on radiotherapy plus ipilimumab.

The chain joins TRBV9 to TRBJ2-6; D is undetermined. CDR3 length equals 15 residues. Germline values: CDR1 SGDLS, CDR2 YYNGEE. V shed 7 bases and J shed 0 bases, with 11 bases lying between them. The CDR3, as DNA: TGTGCCAGCTCCAGCCCGTCCTCTGGGGCCAACGTCCTGACTTTC. Translated: CASSSPSSGANVLTF.

This clone was counted between two and nine times. The chain is built from TRBV7-2 and TRBJ2-1, with TRBD2 matching over 8 bases. This CDR3 spans 15 amino acids. J gave up 4 bases and V 5 bases, and 7 bases lay outside the gene matches. Per germline, CDR1 SGHTA and CDR2 FQGNSA. The CDR3 reads CASSLSGIFYNEQFF. CDR3 nucleotide sequence: TGTGCCAGCAGCCTTAGCGGGATCTTTTACAATGAGCAGTTCTTC. Complete variable domain (other parts from reference TRBV7-2 and TRBJ2-1): GAGVSQSPSNKVTEKGKDVELRCDPISGHTALYWYRQSLGQGLEFLIYFQGNSAPDKSGLPSDRFSAERTGGSVSTLTIQRTQQEDSAVYLCASSLSGIFYNEQFFGPGTRLTVL.

The chain carries TRBV27 and TRBJ2-7; D uncertain. There are 12 residues in the CDR3. Trimming pared 2 bases from V and 4 bases from J, leaving 6 bases between. Germline CDR1 is MNHEY and CDR2 is SMNVEV (reference sequence). This CDR3 is CASSLNSYEQYF. The CDR3 region has the DNA TGTGCCAGCAGTTTAAATTCGTACGAGCAGTACTTC.

The rearrangement links TRBV28 to TRBJ1-5; 7 bases are shared with TRBD1. The V and J ends lost 6 bases and 0 bases, in that order; junction bases with no gene match: 8. This CDR3 spans 16 amino acids. CDR1 MDHEN and CDR2 SYDVKM come from the germline V gene. The CDR3 loop is CASRLGTAYSNQPQHF. Here the CDR3 DNA reads TGTGCCAGCAGGCTCGGGACAGCCTATAGCAATCAGCCCCAGCATTTT.

This clone was picked up one time. The V gene is TRBV19, the J gene TRBJ1-1; perhaps TRBD1 as D (6 bases). The CDR3 covers 15 residues. V was trimmed by 4 bases and J by 1 base, leaving 13 bases between them. The V gene's germline CDR1 is LNHDA and CDR2 SQIVND (reference sequence). The DNA for the CDR3 is TGTGCCAGTAGTACGAAGGTGACAGGGAACACTGAAGCTTTCTTT. This codes for CASSTKVTGNTEAFF.